The entry that follows covers one T cell receptor beta chain sequence. Its target is not known. This entry comes from a study of Ad26.COV2.S vaccination and SARS-CoV-2 variants. Stated treatment: 15 to 20 received Ad26.COV2.S at low or high dose, single or two shots; roughly five received placebo; per-sample allocation not given. Samples were taken on day 63 after the first vaccine or placebo injection. TCRdb's copy holds only in-frame clones and misses some; the assay was immunoSEQ multiplex PCR. The data show 250,000 to 300,000 clones, with more than 70% seen just once and 3% to 4% held by the top ten. Study results and limitations: The placebo group had lower spike-specific TCR breadth than the vaccine recipients did.

Germline-derived CDR1 and CDR2 are SGHVS and FQNEAQ. J gave up 5 bases and V 1 base, and 8 bases lay outside the gene matches. The CDR3 extends over 15 amino acids. The sample in question was peripheral blood, obtained in a trial of Ad26.COV2.S vaccine versus placebo. This chain joins TRBV7-8 and TRBJ2-7; 7 bases map to TRBD2. This TCR was recovered from a person between 18 and 65 years old who received the Ad26.COV2.S COVID-19 vaccine or a placebo. DNA of the CDR3: TGTGCCAGCAGCTTAGTTCCAGCGGGGCACGACGAGCAGTACTTC. It specifies CASSLVPAGHDEQYF.